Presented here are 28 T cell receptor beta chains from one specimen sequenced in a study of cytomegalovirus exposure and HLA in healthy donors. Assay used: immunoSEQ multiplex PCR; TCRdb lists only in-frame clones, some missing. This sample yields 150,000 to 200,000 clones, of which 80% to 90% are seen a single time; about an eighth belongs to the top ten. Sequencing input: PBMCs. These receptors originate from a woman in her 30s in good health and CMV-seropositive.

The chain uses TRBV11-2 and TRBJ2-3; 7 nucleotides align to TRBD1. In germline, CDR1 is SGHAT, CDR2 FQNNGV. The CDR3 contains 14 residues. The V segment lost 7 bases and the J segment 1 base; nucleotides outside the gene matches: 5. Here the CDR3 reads CASNIQGGTDTQYF. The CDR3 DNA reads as TGTGCCAGCAACATTCAGGGGGGCACAGATACGCAGTATTTT.

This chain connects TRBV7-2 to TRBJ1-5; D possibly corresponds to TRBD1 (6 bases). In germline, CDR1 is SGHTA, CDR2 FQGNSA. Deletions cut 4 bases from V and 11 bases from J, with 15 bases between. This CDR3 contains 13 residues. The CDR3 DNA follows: TGTGCCAGCAGCTCAACAGGGTTCGAAGCCCAGCATTTT. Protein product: CASSSTGFEAQHF.

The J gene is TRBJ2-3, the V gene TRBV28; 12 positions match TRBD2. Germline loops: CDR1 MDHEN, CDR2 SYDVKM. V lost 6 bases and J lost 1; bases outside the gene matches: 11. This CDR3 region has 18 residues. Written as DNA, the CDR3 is TGTGCCAGCAGCCCCAGCCTAGCGGGAGGGGGGGGCACAGATACGCAGTATTTT. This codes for CASSPSLAGGGGTDTQYF.

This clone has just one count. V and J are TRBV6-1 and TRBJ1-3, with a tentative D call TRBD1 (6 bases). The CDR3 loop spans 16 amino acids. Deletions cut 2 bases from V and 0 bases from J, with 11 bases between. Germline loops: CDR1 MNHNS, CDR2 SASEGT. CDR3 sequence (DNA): TGTGCCAGCAGTGAAAGGGGGTTTTCCTCTGGAAACACCATATATTTT. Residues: CASSERGFSSGNTIYF.

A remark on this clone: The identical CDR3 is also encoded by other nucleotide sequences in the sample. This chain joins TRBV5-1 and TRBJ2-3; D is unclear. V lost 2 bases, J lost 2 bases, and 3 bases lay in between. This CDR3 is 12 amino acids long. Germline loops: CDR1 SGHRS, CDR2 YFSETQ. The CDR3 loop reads CASSFLTDTQYF. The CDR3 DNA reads TGCGCCAGCAGCTTTCTCACAGATACGCAGTATTTT. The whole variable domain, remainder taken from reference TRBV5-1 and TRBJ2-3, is KAGVTQTPRYLIKTRGQQVTLSCSPISGHRSVSWYQQTPGQGLQFLFEYFSETQRNKGNFPGRFSGRQFSNSRSEMNVSTLELGDSALYLCASSFLTDTQYFGPGTRLTVL.

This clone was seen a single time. The DNA for the CDR3 is TGTGCCAGCAGTTACTCAGACAGGGGGTACGAGCAGTACTTC. Amino acid sequence: CASSYSDRGYEQYF. The rearrangement uses TRBV6-6 and TRBJ2-7; 9 positions match TRBD1. The junction had 1 base not matched to a gene; V was cut back by 0 bases and J by 4 bases. The CDR3 length is 14 residues. Germline CDR1 MNHNY, CDR2 SVGAGI (reference sequence).

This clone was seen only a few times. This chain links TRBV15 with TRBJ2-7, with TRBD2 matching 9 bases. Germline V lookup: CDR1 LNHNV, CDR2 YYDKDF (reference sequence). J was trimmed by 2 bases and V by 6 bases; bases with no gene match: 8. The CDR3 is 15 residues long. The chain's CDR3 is CATRADRTSAYEQYF. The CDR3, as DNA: TGTGCCACCAGGGCCGACCGGACTAGCGCCTACGAGCAGTACTTC.

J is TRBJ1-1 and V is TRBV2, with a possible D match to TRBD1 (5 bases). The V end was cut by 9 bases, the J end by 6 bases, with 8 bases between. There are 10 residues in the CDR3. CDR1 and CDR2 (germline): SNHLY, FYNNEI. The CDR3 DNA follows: TGTGCCAGTCAAGGGGCTGAAGCTTTCTTT. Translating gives CASQGAEAFF. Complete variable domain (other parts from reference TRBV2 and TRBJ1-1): EPEVTQTPSHQVTQMGQEVILRCVPISNHLYFYWYRQILGQKVEFLVSFYNNEISEKSEIFDDQFSVERPDGSNFTLKIRSTKLEDSAMYFCASQGAEAFFGQGTRLTVV.

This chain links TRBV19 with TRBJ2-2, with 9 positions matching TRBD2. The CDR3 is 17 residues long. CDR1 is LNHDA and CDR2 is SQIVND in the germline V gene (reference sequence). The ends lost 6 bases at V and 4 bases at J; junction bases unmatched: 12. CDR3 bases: TGTGCCAGTAGCCCCGGGATGCTAGCGGGATTCACCGGGGAGCTGTTTTTT. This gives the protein CASSPGMLAGFTGELFF.

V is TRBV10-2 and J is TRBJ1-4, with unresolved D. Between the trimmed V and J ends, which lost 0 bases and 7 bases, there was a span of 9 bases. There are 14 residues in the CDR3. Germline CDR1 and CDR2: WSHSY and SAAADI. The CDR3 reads CASSESGHVEKLFF. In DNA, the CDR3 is TGCGCCAGCAGTGAGTCGGGCCATGTTGAAAAACTGTTTTTT.

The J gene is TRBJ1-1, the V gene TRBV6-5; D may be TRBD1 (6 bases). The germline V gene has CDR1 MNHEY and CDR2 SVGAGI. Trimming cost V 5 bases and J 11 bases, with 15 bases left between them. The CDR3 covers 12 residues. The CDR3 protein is CASSNRATSAFF. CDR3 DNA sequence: TGTGCCAGCAGTAACAGGGCTACCTCGGCTTTCTTT.

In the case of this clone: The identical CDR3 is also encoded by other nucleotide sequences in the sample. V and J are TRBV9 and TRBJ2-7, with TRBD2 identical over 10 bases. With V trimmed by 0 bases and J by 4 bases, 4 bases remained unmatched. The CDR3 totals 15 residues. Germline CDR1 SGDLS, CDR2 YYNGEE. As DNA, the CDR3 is TGTGCCAGCAGCGTAGGGACTAGCGGAATATACGAGCAGTACTTC. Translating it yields CASSVGTSGIYEQYF.

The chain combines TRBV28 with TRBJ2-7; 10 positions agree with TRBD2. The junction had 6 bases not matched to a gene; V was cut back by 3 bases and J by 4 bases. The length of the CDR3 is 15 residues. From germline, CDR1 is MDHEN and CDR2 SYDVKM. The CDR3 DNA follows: TGTGCCAGCAGTTTCCCGTCAGCGGGAGGGTACGAGCAGTACTTC. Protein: CASSFPSAGGYEQYF.

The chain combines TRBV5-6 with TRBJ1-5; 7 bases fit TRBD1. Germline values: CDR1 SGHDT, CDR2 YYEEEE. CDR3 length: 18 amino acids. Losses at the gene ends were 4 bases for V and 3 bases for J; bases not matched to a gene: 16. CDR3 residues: CASSLRQGSIGNNQPQHF. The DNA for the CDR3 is TGTGCCAGCAGCCTAAGACAGGGATCCATAGGTAACAATCAGCCCCAGCATTTT.

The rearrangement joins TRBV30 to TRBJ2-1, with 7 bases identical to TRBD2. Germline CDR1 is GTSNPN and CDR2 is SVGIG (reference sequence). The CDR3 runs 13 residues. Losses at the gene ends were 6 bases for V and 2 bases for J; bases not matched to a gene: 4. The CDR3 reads CACSGNPYNEQFF. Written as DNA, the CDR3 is TGTGCCTGCAGCGGGAACCCCTACAATGAGCAGTTCTTC.

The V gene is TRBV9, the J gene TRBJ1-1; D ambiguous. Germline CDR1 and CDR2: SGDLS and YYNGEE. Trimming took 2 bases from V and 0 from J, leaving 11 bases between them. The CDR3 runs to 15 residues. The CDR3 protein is CASSVEAFMNTEAFF. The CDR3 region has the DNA TGTGCCAGCAGCGTCGAGGCCTTTATGAACACTGAAGCTTTCTTT.

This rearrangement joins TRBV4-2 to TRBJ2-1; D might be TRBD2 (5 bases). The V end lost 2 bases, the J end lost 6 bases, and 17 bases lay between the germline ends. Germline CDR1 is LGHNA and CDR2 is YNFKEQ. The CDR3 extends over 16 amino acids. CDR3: CASSQQPPGTTNEQFF. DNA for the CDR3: TGTGCCAGCAGCCAACAACCTCCGGGAACGACCAATGAGCAGTTCTTC.

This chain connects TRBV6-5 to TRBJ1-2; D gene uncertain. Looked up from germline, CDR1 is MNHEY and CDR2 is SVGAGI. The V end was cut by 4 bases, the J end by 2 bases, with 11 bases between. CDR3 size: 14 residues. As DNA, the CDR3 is TGTGCCAGCAGTTCTGGGAGGTTCAACTATGGCTACACCTTC. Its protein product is CASSSGRFNYGYTF.

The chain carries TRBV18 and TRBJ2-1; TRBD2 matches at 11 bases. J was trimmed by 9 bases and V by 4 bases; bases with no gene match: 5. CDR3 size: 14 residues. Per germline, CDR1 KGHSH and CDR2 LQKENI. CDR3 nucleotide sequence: TGTGCCAGCTCACTAGCGGGAGGGCCGAGTGAGCAGTTCTTC. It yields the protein CASSLAGGPSEQFF.

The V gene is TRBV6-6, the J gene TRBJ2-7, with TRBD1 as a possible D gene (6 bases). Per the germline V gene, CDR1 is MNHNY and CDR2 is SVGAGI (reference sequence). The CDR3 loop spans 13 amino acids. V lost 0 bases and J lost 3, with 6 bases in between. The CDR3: CASSYSDSYEQYF. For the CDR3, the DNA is TGTGCCAGCAGTTACTCGGACAGCTACGAGCAGTACTTC.

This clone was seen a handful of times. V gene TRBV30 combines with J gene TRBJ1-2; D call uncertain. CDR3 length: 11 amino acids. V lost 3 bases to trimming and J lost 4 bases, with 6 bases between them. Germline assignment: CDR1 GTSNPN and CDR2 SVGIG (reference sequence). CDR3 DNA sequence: TGTGCCTGGAGGGACTTCTATGGCTACACCTTC. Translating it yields CAWRDFYGYTF.

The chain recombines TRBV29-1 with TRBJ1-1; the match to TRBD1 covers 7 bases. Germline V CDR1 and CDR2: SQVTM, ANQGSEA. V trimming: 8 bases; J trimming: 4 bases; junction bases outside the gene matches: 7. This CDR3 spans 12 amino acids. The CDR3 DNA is TGCAGCATCCAGAGGGGGCCCACTGAAGCTTTCTTT. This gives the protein CSIQRGPTEAFF.

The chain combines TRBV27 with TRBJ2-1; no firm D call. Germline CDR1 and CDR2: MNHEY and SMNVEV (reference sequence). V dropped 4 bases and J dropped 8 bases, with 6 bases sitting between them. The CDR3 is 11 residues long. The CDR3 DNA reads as TGTGCCAGCAGTTCAGTTGATGAGCAGTTCTTC. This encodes CASSSVDEQFF.

In nucleotides, the CDR3 is TGTGCCAGCAAGCGACAGGGCAAGGATACGCAGTATTTT. Translating gives CASKRQGKDTQYF. The chain links TRBV28 to TRBJ2-3, with 7 bases aligning to TRBD1. Per germline, CDR1 MDHEN and CDR2 SYDVKM. The CDR3 contains 13 residues. The V segment lost 7 bases and the J segment 6 bases; nucleotides outside the gene matches: 7.

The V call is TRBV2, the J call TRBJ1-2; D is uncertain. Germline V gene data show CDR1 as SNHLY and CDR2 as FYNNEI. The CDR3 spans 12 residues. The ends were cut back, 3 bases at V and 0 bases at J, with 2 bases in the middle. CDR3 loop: CASSDTNYGYTF. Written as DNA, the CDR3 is TGTGCCAGCAGTGACACTAACTATGGCTACACCTTC.

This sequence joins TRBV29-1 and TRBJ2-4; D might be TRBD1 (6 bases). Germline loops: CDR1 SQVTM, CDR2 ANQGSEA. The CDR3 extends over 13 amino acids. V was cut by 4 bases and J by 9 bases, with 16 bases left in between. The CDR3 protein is CSVVAGRGGIQYF. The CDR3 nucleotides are TGCAGCGTTGTAGCCGGCAGGGGTGGCATTCAGTACTTC.

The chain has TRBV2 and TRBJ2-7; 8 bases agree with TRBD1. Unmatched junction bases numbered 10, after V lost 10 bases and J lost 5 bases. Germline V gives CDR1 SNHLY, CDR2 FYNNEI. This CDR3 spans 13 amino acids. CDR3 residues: CATGQGAPNEQYF. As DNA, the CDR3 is TGTGCCACCGGCCAGGGGGCGCCCAACGAGCAGTACTTC.

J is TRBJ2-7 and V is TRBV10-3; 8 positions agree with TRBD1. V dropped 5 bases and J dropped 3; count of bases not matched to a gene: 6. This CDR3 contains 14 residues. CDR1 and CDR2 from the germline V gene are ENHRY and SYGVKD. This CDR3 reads CAISPGTGIYEQYF. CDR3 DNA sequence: TGTGCCATCAGTCCCGGGACAGGTATCTACGAGCAGTACTTC.